This TCR beta chain was identified in a study of cytomegalovirus exposure and HLA in healthy donors. Germline CDR1 and CDR2: LGHNA and YNFKEQ. The CDR3 contains 15 residues. V lost 0 bases and J lost 2, with 10 bases in between. Sequenced by immunoSEQ multiplex PCR; TCRdb stores in-frame clones only, minus some. The sample includes tens of thousands of clones, roughly 90% of them seen just once. Overall study results and limits: As was reported, the classifier diagnosed cytomegalovirus status with high specificity and sensitivity. Rarity marked most TCR sequences, yet some public TCRs occurred in many donors.

For this clone: Its specificity is not known.

This sequence was found in a woman younger than 35 in good health and CMV-seronegative. The sample consisted of PBMCs. V usage is TRBV4-2 and J usage is TRBJ1-2; possible D gene TRBD1, 6 bases. The CDR3 DNA follows: TGTGCCAGCAGCCAAGAAGGGGGACGGAACTATGGCTACACCTTC. Its protein product is CASSQEGGRNYGYTF.